Listed here are 12 T cell receptor beta chains from one sample, sequenced in a study of blood T cell repertoires in COVID-19. Assay: immunoSEQ multiplex PCR; the TCRdb copy retains only in-frame clones and omits some. The sample records about 39,000 clones, roughly 84% being singletons. Material for sequencing was peripheral blood. These receptors were collected from a man between 65 and 85 years old with acute or convalescent COVID-19.

J is TRBJ2-3 and V is TRBV28; 8 nucleotides align to TRBD2. This CDR3 comprises 18 residues. CDR1 MDHEN and CDR2 SYDVKM come from the germline V gene. V shed 1 base, J shed 3 bases, and the junction held 12 bases outside the gene matches. CDR3 nucleotides: TGTGCCAGCAGTTTATTAGGGCGGGGTGGCGGGGGGACAGATACGCAGTATTTT. Translated, it gives CASSLLGRGGGGTDTQYF.

The chain couples TRBV19 to TRBJ1-2; 8 nucleotides align to TRBD1. This CDR3 contains 17 residues. V lost 4 bases to trimming and J lost 0 bases; unmatched junction nucleotides: 10. Per the germline V gene, CDR1 is LNHDA and CDR2 is SQIVND (reference sequence). For the CDR3, the DNA is TGTGCCAGTAGTAGGCCCTCACAGGGGGGAGCTAACTATGGCTACACCTTC. The encoded protein is CASSRPSQGGANYGYTF.

The rearrangement links TRBV28 to TRBJ2-1; 8 bases match TRBD2. Per the germline V gene, CDR1 is MDHEN and CDR2 is SYDVKM. The CDR3 has 16 residues. J was trimmed by 6 bases and V by 3 bases; bases with no gene match: 10. CDR3 sequence (DNA): TGTGCCAGCAGTTTTACTAAGTCTAGCGGGTTCAATGAGCAGTTCTTC. Translating gives CASSFTKSSGFNEQFF.

CDR3 in DNA: TGTGCCAGCAGCCACCCGAGAGGGGAAGCTTTCTTT. Its protein is CASSHPRGEAFF. The V gene is TRBV3-1 (or the pseudogene TRBV3-2), the J gene TRBJ1-1; no reliable D call. V lost 3 bases, J lost 8 bases, and 10 bases lay in between. CDR1 is LGHDT and CDR2 is YNNKEL in the germline V gene (reference sequence). The CDR3 contains 12 residues.

The chain combines TRBV30 with TRBJ2-1; 13 nucleotides line up with TRBD2. The CDR3 length is 13 residues. In germline, CDR1 is GTSNPN, CDR2 SVGIG (reference sequence). V was clipped by 8 bases and J by 10 bases; unmatched bases: 8. The CDR3 spells CARTSGGQREQFF. The CDR3 nucleotides are TGTGCCCGGACTAGCGGGGGTCAGCGGGAGCAGTTCTTC.

The chain employs TRBV7-2 and TRBJ2-2, with 9 bases fitting TRBD1. CDR1 and CDR2 (germline): SGHTA, FQGNSA. CDR3 length equals 15 residues. V trimming: 3 bases; J trimming: 7 bases; junction bases outside the gene matches: 6. CDR3 in DNA: TGTGCCAGCAGCTTTTTACAGGGGGCTTTCGGGGAGCTGTTTTTT. It codes for CASSFLQGAFGELFF.

J is TRBJ2-5 and V is TRBV9; 7 nucleotides agree with TRBD2. The V gene's germline CDR1 is SGDLS and CDR2 YYNGEE. This CDR3 spans 15 amino acids. The V gene end was trimmed by 4 bases and the J gene end by 2 bases; junction bases not matched to a gene: 8. The CDR3 region has the DNA TGTGCCAGCAGCCCAGGGAGGGAGAGGCAAGAGACCCAGTACTTC. As protein: CASSPGRERQETQYF.

V and J are TRBV5-1 and TRBJ1-4; 11 bases fit TRBD1. The ends lost 5 bases at V and 10 bases at J; junction bases unmatched: 7. The CDR3 sequence is 14 residues long. Germline V gives CDR1 SGHRS, CDR2 YFSETQ. The CDR3 DNA reads as TGCGCCAGCAGGTGGGGACAGGGGGAAGCAAAACTGTTTTTT. Translated: CASRWGQGEAKLFF.

The genes are TRBV3-1 (or the pseudogene TRBV3-2) and TRBJ1-2; 9 bases match TRBD1. This CDR3 has 13 amino acids. Trimming removed 4 bases from V and 9 bases from J; junction bases left unmatched: 6. Germline assignment: CDR1 LGHDT and CDR2 YNNKEL (reference sequence). DNA for the CDR3: TGTGCCAGCAGCCTCCGGACAGGGGTGAGCTACACCTTC. This gives the protein CASSLRTGVSYTF.

V usage is TRBV3-1 (or the pseudogene TRBV3-2) and J usage is TRBJ1-1; 11 positions agree with TRBD1. The CDR3 is made up of 17 amino acids. V lost 4 bases and J lost 5; bases outside the gene matches: 12. Germline V gene data show CDR1 as LGHDT and CDR2 as YNNKEL (reference sequence). This chain's CDR3 is CASSPRGQGEYWTEAFF. The CDR3 DNA reads as TGTGCCAGCAGCCCCCGGGGACAGGGGGAATATTGGACTGAAGCTTTCTTT.

This chain joins TRBV5-8 and TRBJ2-2, with D possibly being TRBD1 (6 bases). Germline V gene data show CDR1 as SGHTS and CDR2 as YDEGEE. V dropped 2 bases and J dropped 1 base, with 12 bases sitting between them. The length of the CDR3 is 16 residues. The CDR3 DNA reads TGTGCCAGCAGCTTAACGGACAGTAGGAACACCGGGGAGCTGTTTTTT. Protein product: CASSLTDSRNTGELFF. Using reference TRBV5-8 and TRBJ2-2 for the parts outside the CDR3, the full variable domain is EAGVTQSPTHLIKTRGQQATLRCSPISGHTSVYWYQQALGLGLQFLLWYDEGEERNRGNFPPRFSGRQFPNYSSELNVNALELEDSALYLCASSLTDSRNTGELFFGEGSRLTVL.

The V gene is TRBV5-1, the J gene TRBJ1-4; 9 bases agree with TRBD1. The CDR3 length is 16 residues. The V and J ends lost 1 base and 2 bases, in that order; junction bases with no gene match: 3. CDR1 and CDR2 (germline): SGHRS, YFSETQ. The CDR3 region is CASSLTGGTTNEKLFF. The CDR3 DNA is TGCGCCAGCAGCTTGACAGGGGGCACTACTAATGAAAAACTGTTTTTT.